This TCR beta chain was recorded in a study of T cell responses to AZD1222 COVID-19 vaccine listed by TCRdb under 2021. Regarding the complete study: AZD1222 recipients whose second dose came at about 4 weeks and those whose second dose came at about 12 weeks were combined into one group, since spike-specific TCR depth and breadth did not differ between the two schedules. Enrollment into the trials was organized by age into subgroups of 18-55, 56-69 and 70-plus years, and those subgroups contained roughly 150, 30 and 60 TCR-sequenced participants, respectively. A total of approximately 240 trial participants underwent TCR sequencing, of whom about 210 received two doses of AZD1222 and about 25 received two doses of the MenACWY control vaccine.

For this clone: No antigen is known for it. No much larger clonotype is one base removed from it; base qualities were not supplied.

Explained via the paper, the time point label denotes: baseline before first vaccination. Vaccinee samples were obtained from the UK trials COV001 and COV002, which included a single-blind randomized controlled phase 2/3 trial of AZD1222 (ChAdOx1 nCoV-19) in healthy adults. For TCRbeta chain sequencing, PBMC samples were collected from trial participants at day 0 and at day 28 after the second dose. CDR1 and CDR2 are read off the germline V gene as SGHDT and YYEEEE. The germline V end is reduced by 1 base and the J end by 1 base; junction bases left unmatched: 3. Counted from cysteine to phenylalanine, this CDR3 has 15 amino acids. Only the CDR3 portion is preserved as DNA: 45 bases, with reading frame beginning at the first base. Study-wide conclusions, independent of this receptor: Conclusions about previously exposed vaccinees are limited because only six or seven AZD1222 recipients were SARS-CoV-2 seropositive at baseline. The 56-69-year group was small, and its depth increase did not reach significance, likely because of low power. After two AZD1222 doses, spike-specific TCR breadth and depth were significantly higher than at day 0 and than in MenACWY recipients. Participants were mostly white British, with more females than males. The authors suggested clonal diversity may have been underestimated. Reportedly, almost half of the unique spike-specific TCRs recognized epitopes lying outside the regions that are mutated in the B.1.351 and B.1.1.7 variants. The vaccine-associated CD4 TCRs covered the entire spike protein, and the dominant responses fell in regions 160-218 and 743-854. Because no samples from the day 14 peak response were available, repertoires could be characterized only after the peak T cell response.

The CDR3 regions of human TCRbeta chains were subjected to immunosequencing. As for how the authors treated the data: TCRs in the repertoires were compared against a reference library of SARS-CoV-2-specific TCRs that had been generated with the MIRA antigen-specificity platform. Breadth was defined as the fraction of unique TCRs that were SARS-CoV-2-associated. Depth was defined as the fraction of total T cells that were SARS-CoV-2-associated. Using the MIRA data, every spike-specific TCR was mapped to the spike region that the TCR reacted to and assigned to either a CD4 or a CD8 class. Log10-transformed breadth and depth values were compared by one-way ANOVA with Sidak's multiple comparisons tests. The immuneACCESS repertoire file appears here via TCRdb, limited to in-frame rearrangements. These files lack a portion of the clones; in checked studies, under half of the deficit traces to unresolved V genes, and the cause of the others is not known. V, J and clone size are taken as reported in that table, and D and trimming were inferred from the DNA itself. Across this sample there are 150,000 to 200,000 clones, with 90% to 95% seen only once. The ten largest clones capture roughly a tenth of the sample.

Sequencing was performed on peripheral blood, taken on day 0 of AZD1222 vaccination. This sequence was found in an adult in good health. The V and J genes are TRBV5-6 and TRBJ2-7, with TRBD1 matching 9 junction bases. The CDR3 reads CASSLLGQGSYEQYF. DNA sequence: TGTGCCAGCAGCTTGTTGGGACAGGGTTCCTACGAGCAGTACTTC.